The T cell receptor beta chain under discussion was sequenced for a study of CD8 T cells in ankylosing spondylitis. Study-level points and caveats: Ankylosing spondylitis blood seemed to carry a telltale TCR beta motif made of under 10 highly homologous variants. CD8+ cells made up the disease-linked clones, which were relatively rare in peripheral blood. Clones linked to disease were reported to show significant enrichment in matched ankylosing spondylitis synovial fluid. Prior work had noted some motif variants in reactive arthritis blood and synovial fluid.

Quantitative 5'-RACE with molecular barcodes generated TCR beta libraries. TCRdb re-called the 5' RACE reads with MiXCR, one entry per CDR3 protein. The sample includes fewer than 400,000 distinct CDR3 sequences, approximately 8.2% seen only once; the top ten take more than 12%. There are many counts of this clonotype. Its antigen remains unidentified. Germline V gene lookup returns CDR1 MDHEN and CDR2 SYDVKM. Trimming removed 7 bases from V and 6 bases from J; junction bases left unmatched: 11. The CDR3 spans 15 residues. Sequenced material: blood, either unsorted or a sorted T cell fraction (not recorded which). This TCR came from a male donor with ankylosing spondylitis. The chain joins TRBV28 to TRBJ1-1; 10 bases are a match to TRBD1. The CDR3 bases are TGTGCCAGCACCAGGGGCGGGACAGGGGTCTCTGAAGCTTTCTTT. Translated: CASTRGGTGVSEAFF.